Below, 23 T cell receptor beta chains from the same sample are listed, as sequenced in a study of blood T cell repertoires in COVID-19. TCRdb's copy holds only in-frame clones and misses some; the assay was immunoSEQ multiplex PCR. The sample carries roughly 200,000 clones, roughly nine tenths recorded once. What was sequenced was peripheral blood. The receptors were gathered from a woman aged 45-60 years with COVID-19, enrolled during active disease.

The chain has TRBV7-2 and TRBJ1-5; 8 bases fit TRBD1. V gave up 3 bases and J gave up 4 bases; unmatched junction bases: 8. Germline-derived CDR1 and CDR2 are SGHTA and FQGNSA. This CDR3 region has 16 residues. The CDR3 reads CASSFTGGRTNQPQHF. DNA for the CDR3: TGTGCCAGCAGCTTCACAGGGGGTAGGACGAATCAGCCCCAGCATTTT.

Written as DNA, the CDR3 is TGTGCCACCGGGGACATACACACTGAAGCTTTCTTT. This encodes CATGDIHTEAFF. V usage is TRBV19 and J usage is TRBJ1-1; D perhaps matches TRBD1 (6 bases). This CDR3 comprises 12 residues. Looked up from germline, CDR1 is LNHDA and CDR2 is SQIVND (reference sequence). V dropped 10 bases and J dropped 3 bases, with 12 bases sitting between them.

This chain joins TRBV6-1 and TRBJ1-2; D is unclear. Germline V gene lookup returns CDR1 MNHNS and CDR2 SASEGT. The germline V and J ends were trimmed by 1 base and 6 bases, with 12 bases remaining between them. The CDR3 totals 14 residues. CDR3 sequence (DNA): TGTGCCAGCAGTGAAGGGAACAGAGGGAATGGCTACACCTTC. As protein: CASSEGNRGNGYTF.

The chain employs TRBV6-4 and TRBJ2-2; TRBD2 matches 9 bases. J lost 4 bases, V lost 2 bases, and 2 bases had no gene match. Germline V lookup: CDR1 MRHNA, CDR2 SNTAGT. The CDR3 consists of 15 residues. The CDR3 loop is CASSDGGGGTGELFF. The CDR3 DNA reads TGTGCCAGCAGTGACGGCGGGGGGGGCACCGGGGAGCTGTTTTTT.

The chain has TRBV6-5 and TRBJ1-5; 9 bases agree with TRBD1. This CDR3 has 13 residues. Germline V gene lookup returns CDR1 MNHEY and CDR2 SVGAGI. Germline trimming cut 8 bases from V and 4 bases from J; bases unmatched to any gene: 3. Here the CDR3 DNA reads TGTGCCAGCCAGGACAGGGGAAATCAGCCCCAGCATTTT. It specifies CASQDRGNQPQHF.

J is TRBJ2-7 and V is TRBV11-2, with TRBD2 identical over 13 bases. The CDR3 is 18 amino acids. V trimming: 1 base; J trimming: 0 bases; junction bases outside the gene matches: 6. Germline CDR1 and CDR2: SGHAT and FQNNGV. CDR3 in amino acids: CASSLGGLAGAASYEQYV. Here the CDR3 DNA reads TGTGCCAGCAGCTTAGGAGGACTAGCGGGGGCTGCCTCCTACGAGCAGTACGTC.

The chain recombines TRBV19 with TRBJ1-1; D not resolved. Between the trimmed V and J ends, which lost 5 bases and 4 bases, there was a span of 14 bases. Germline values: CDR1 LNHDA, CDR2 SQIVND (reference sequence). The CDR3 sequence is 14 residues long. As DNA, the CDR3 is TGTGCCAGTAGTCACCTAAACTACGGCACTGAAGCTTTCTTT. It specifies CASSHLNYGTEAFF.

The chain combines TRBV29-1 with TRBJ1-1; 8 positions match TRBD1. V was clipped by 3 bases and J by 1 base; unmatched bases: 4. Germline lookup yields CDR1 SQVTM and CDR2 ANQGSEA. The CDR3 runs to 14 residues. Here the CDR3 reads CSVESGQGNTEAFF. CDR3 DNA sequence: TGCAGCGTTGAGTCAGGACAGGGGAACACTGAAGCTTTCTTT.

The chain couples TRBV6-5 to TRBJ1-1, with D perhaps TRBD1 (6 bases). CDR1 is MNHEY, CDR2 SVGAGI, per germline. The CDR3 length is 16 residues. V was clipped by 5 bases and J by 5 bases, with 21 bases between them. The CDR3, as DNA: TGTGCCAGCAGTAACTATCGATTTGGGGGGGCAACTGAAGCTTTCTTT. Translated, it gives CASSNYRFGGATEAFF.

J is TRBJ2-7 and V is TRBV13, with 9 positions matching TRBD2. CDR1 PRHDT and CDR2 FYEKMQ come from the germline V gene (reference sequence). V gave up 1 base and J gave up 4 bases; unmatched junction bases: 14. The CDR3 totals 18 residues. DNA of the CDR3: TGTGCCAGCAGCTTAGAGCGGGGGGTAAGAACCGGACCTTACGAGCAGTACTTC. Residues: CASSLERGVRTGPYEQYF.

This clone was seen only a few times. The CDR3 DNA reads TGTGCCAGCAGCACGCACACCTTCCATTCCACAGATACGCAGTATTTT. It codes for CASSTHTFHSTDTQYF. This chain joins TRBV7-9 and TRBJ2-3; no firm D call. Germline V gene data show CDR1 as SEHNR and CDR2 as FQNEAQ (reference sequence). V lost 5 bases to trimming and J lost 2 bases, with 17 bases between them. The CDR3 runs to 16 residues.

Here the CDR3 reads CASSTSPETAISSYEQYV. The CDR3 DNA follows: TGTGCCAGCAGTACATCGCCGGAGACAGCAATTAGCTCCTACGAGCAGTACGTC. The rearrangement uses TRBV2 and TRBJ2-7; D may be TRBD1 (5 bases). Germline V gives CDR1 SNHLY, CDR2 FYNNEI. The CDR3 sequence is 18 residues long. V was clipped by 5 bases and J by 0 bases, with 23 bases between them.

The chain recombines TRBV2 with TRBJ2-7; TRBD1 matches 9 bases. The CDR3 spans 13 residues. Germline assignment: CDR1 SNHLY and CDR2 FYNNEI. V lost 8 bases and J lost 6; bases outside the gene matches: 8. The CDR3 region has the DNA TGTGCCAGCTCCGGGACAGGGATCCGCGAGCAGTACGTC. This sequence encodes CASSGTGIREQYV.

J is TRBJ2-1 and V is TRBV5-8; perhaps TRBD1 as D (5 bases). V was cut by 4 bases and J by 11 bases, with 10 bases left in between. This CDR3 is 11 amino acids long. Germline values: CDR1 SGHTS, CDR2 YDEGEE. DNA of the CDR3: TGTGCCAGCAGCACCAGGGCTAAGCAGTTCTTC. Translated, it gives CASSTRAKQFF.

V usage is TRBV19 and J usage is TRBJ1-5, with 8 nucleotides matching TRBD1. The CDR3 has 14 amino acids. Trimming cost V 6 bases and J 5 bases; bases outside gene matches: 6. Per germline, CDR1 LNHDA and CDR2 SQIVND (reference sequence). The CDR3 here is CASRSTGDDQPQHF. DNA for the CDR3: TGTGCCAGTAGGTCGACAGGGGACGATCAGCCCCAGCATTTT.

V is TRBV19 and J is TRBJ1-3; TRBD1 might be the D (5 bases). Trimming pared 7 bases from V and 7 bases from J, leaving 14 bases between. The CDR3 length is 13 residues. Germline CDR1 LNHDA, CDR2 SQIVND (reference sequence). The CDR3 reads CASMYRGGNTIYF. The CDR3 DNA reads TGTGCCAGTATGTACCGCGGGGGGAACACCATATATTTT.

The CDR3: CATAGQGIWDTQYF. CDR3 DNA sequence: TGTGCCACCGCGGGACAGGGAATTTGGGATACGCAGTATTTT. The chain recombines TRBV6-5 with TRBJ2-3; 9 bases agree with TRBD1. CDR3 length: 14 residues. From germline, CDR1 is MNHEY and CDR2 SVGAGI. V was pared by 10 bases and J by 6 bases, with 11 bases of the junction left unmatched.

The chain links TRBV5-5 to TRBJ2-3, with a possible D match to TRBD1 (6 bases). In germline, CDR1 is SGHKS, CDR2 YYEKEE (reference sequence). The CDR3 loop spans 14 amino acids. The ends were cut back, 0 bases at V and 4 bases at J, with 9 bases in the middle. CDR3 bases: TGTGCCAGCAGCTTGGACCCAGGGGCAGATACGCAGTATTTT. Amino acid sequence: CASSLDPGADTQYF.

The rearrangement uses TRBV29-1 and TRBJ1-3; D call uncertain. The CDR3 has 13 residues. The germline V and J ends were trimmed by 6 bases and 4 bases, with 13 bases remaining between them. CDR1 is SQVTM, CDR2 ANQGSEA, per germline. The CDR3 nucleotides read TGCAGCGTCTTTCTTTCGACAGGAAACACCATATATTTT. It encodes CSVFLSTGNTIYF.

The chain recombines TRBV30 with TRBJ1-6; 8 nucleotides match TRBD1. CDR1 is GTSNPN, CDR2 SVGIG, per germline (reference sequence). This CDR3 comprises 21 residues. After removal of 3 bases from V and 0 bases from J, the junction contained 19 bases not matched to a gene. In DNA form, the CDR3 reads TGTGCCTGGAGCGACATCAGCCGGGACAGGACTACCTACTCCTATAATTCACCCCTCCACTTT. Translated: CAWSDISRDRTTYSYNSPLHF.

V usage is TRBV7-6 and J usage is TRBJ2-1; 11 bases match TRBD2. Per the germline V gene, CDR1 is SGHVS and CDR2 is FNYEAQ. The trim removed 3 bases at V and 2 bases at J, leaving 6 bases unmatched. CDR3 length: 17 amino acids. The CDR3 DNA reads TGTGCCAGCAGCTTCGAGACTAGCGGGACGACCTACAATGAGCAGTTCTTC. This sequence encodes CASSFETSGTTYNEQFF.

The V and J genes are TRBV18 and TRBJ1-3, with 7 bases matching TRBD1. The CDR3 is 15 amino acids. Germline loops: CDR1 KGHSH, CDR2 LQKENI. J lost 4 bases, V lost 2 bases, and 5 bases had no gene match. The CDR3: CASSPETGIGNTIYF. CDR3 DNA: TGTGCCAGCTCACCAGAGACAGGGATCGGAAACACCATATATTTT.

The gene calls are TRBV7-2 and TRBJ1-1; D not resolved. Germline V gene sequence: CDR1 SGHTA, CDR2 FQGNSA. This CDR3 comprises 14 residues. The ends were cut back, 5 bases at V and 3 bases at J, with 13 bases in the middle. The CDR3 coding sequence is TGTGCCAGCAGCCCTCAAGGAGGGCACACTGAAGCTTTCTTT. Amino acid sequence: CASSPQGGHTEAFF.